These T cell receptor beta chains were read from a single sample in a study of shared clonotypes between healthy human individuals. The repertoire was sequenced with immunoSEQ multiplex PCR; TCRdb's copy has only in-frame clones and lacks some. The sample carries some 2,000,000 clones, 85% to 95% recorded once. The sample was naive CD4+ T cells sorted from blood. Receptors originate from a man younger than 30 in good health. Both conserved end residues are part of each CDR3. A D gene is named only where the DNA matches it firmly. Not all rows give a size; the values are once, few, many and, for expanded clones, a class.

J gene: TRBJ2-7
clone size: -
CDR3 length: 14
D gene: -
V gene: TRBV7-2
CDR3 protein: CASSLGDSSYEQYF
CDR3 DNA: TGTGCCAGCAGCTTGGGGGACTCCTCCTACGAGCAGTACTTC

J gene: TRBJ1-6
clone size: -
CDR3 length: 15
D gene: TRBD1
V gene: TRBV14
CDR3 protein: CASSLLGQGSSPLHF
CDR3 DNA: TGTGCCAGCAGCCTTTTGGGACAGGGGAGTTCACCCCTCCACTTT

J gene: TRBJ1-1
clone size: -
CDR3 length: 16
D gene: -
V gene: TRBV6-5
CDR3 protein: CASSYRAAGMNTEAFF
CDR3 DNA: TGTGCCAGCAGTTATAGGGCAGCAGGTATGAACACTGAAGCTTTCTTT

J gene: TRBJ2-2
clone size: -
CDR3 length: 15
D gene: -
V gene: TRBV6-5
CDR3 protein: CASSYSAGSTGELFF
CDR3 DNA: TGTGCCAGCAGTTACTCGGCAGGGTCCACCGGGGAGCTGTTTTTT

J gene: TRBJ1-1
clone size: -
CDR3 length: 11
D gene: -
V gene: TRBV28
CDR3 protein: CASSLWREAFF
CDR3 DNA: TGTGCCAGCAGTTTATGGCGTGAAGCTTTCTTT

J gene: TRBJ1-4
clone size: few
CDR3 length: 13
D gene: -
V gene: TRBV30
CDR3 protein: CAWSVLQGEKLFF
CDR3 DNA: TGTGCCTGGAGTGTGTTACAGGGTGAAAAACTGTTTTTT

J gene: TRBJ1-1
clone size: -
CDR3 length: 14
D gene: TRBD1
V gene: TRBV6-5
CDR3 protein: CASRMTGGITEAFF
CDR3 DNA: TGTGCCAGCAGAATGACAGGGGGCATTACTGAAGCTTTCTTT

J gene: TRBJ2-7
clone size: -
CDR3 length: 13
D gene: -
V gene: TRBV5-1
CDR3 protein: CASSLAGEYEQYF
CDR3 DNA: TGCGCCAGCAGCTTGGCAGGGGAGTACGAGCAGTACTTC

J gene: TRBJ2-2
clone size: -
CDR3 length: 18
D gene: TRBD1
V gene: TRBV5-1
CDR3 protein: CASSSLPHGQAYTGELFF
CDR3 DNA: TGCGCCAGCAGCTCCCTCCCGCATGGACAGGCCTACACCGGGGAGCTGTTTTTT

J gene: TRBJ1-3
clone size: -
CDR3 length: 14
D gene: -
V gene: TRBV7-9
CDR3 protein: CASTHGGSGNTIYF
CDR3 DNA: TGTGCCAGCACCCATGGGGGGTCTGGAAACACCATATATTTT

J gene: TRBJ1-4
clone size: -
CDR3 length: 15
D gene: -
V gene: TRBV7-2
CDR3 protein: CASSPEKGTNEKLFF
CDR3 DNA: TGTGCCAGCAGCCCTGAAAAGGGGACTAATGAAAAACTGTTTTTT

J gene: TRBJ1-1
clone size: -
CDR3 length: 12
D gene: -
V gene: TRBV10-3
CDR3 protein: CAIRDGNTEAFF
CDR3 DNA: TGTGCCATCAGGGACGGGAACACTGAAGCTTTCTTT

J gene: TRBJ1-5
clone size: -
CDR3 length: 13
D gene: -
V gene: TRBV6-1
CDR3 protein: CASSEGMNQPQHF
CDR3 DNA: TGTGCCAGCAGTGAGGGCATGAATCAGCCCCAGCATTTT

J gene: TRBJ2-3
clone size: -
CDR3 length: 13
D gene: -
V gene: TRBV7-9
CDR3 protein: CASSLATTGTQYF
CDR3 DNA: TGTGCCAGCAGCTTAGCGACAACCGGTACGCAGTATTTT

J gene: TRBJ1-6
clone size: -
CDR3 length: 18
D gene: -
V gene: TRBV10-3
CDR3 protein: CAISESWALNVYNSPLHF
CDR3 DNA: TGTGCCATCAGTGAGTCCTGGGCCCTAAATGTCTATAATTCACCCCTCCACTTT

J gene: TRBJ2-1
clone size: -
CDR3 length: 15
D gene: -
V gene: TRBV5-1
CDR3 protein: CASSLEKQSYNEQFF
CDR3 DNA: TGCGCCAGCAGCTTGGAGAAGCAATCCTACAATGAGCAGTTCTTC

J gene: TRBJ1-6
clone size: once
CDR3 length: 12
D gene: TRBD1
V gene: TRBV2
CDR3 protein: CAMTGDNSPLHF
CDR3 DNA: TGTGCCATGACAGGGGATAATTCACCCCTCCACTTT

J gene: TRBJ2-5
clone size: -
CDR3 length: 15
D gene: TRBD2
V gene: TRBV7-8
CDR3 protein: CASSSLAGAGETQYF
CDR3 DNA: TGTGCCAGCAGCTCTCTAGCGGGAGCAGGAGAGACCCAGTACTTC

J gene: TRBJ1-2
clone size: once
CDR3 length: 13
D gene: -
V gene: TRBV4-1
CDR3 protein: CASSPQAFYGYTF
CDR3 DNA: TGCGCCAGCAGCCCTCAGGCGTTCTATGGCTACACCTTC

J gene: TRBJ2-3
clone size: -
CDR3 length: 13
D gene: -
V gene: TRBV6-1
CDR3 protein: CASSVRLEDTQYF
CDR3 DNA: TGTGCCAGCAGTGTAAGACTAGAGGATACGCAGTATTTT

J gene: TRBJ2-7
clone size: -
CDR3 length: 14
D gene: TRBD1
V gene: TRBV2
CDR3 protein: CASSDPGGLVQQYF
CDR3 DNA: TGTGCCAGCAGTGACCCAGGGGGCCTGGTTCAGCAGTACTTC